This entry describes one T cell receptor beta chain. What it recognizes is unknown. Sequencing used immunoSEQ v3. Only in-frame clones appear in the TCRdb table, and some are missing; sequencing was by immunoSEQ multiplex PCR. The sample lists approximately 60,000 clones; roughly 77% were seen once. The data belong to a study of TIL therapy for anti-PD-1-resistant metastatic lung cancer. Study-wide background: Patients then received nivolumab; progressors got lymphodepletion, TIL and IL-2. Most patients had lung adenocarcinoma. General study points: The cohort had more treatment-naive, never-smoker and oncogene-addicted patients than typical.

Time point in this sample: pre-treatment sample, taken before nivolumab and TIL therapy. The CDR3 is 17 amino acids. The V and J ends lost 4 bases and 1 base, in that order; junction bases with no gene match: 10. Per the germline V gene, CDR1 is LNHDA and CDR2 is SQIVND (reference sequence). V is TRBV19 and J is TRBJ2-3; TRBD1 matches 8 bases. The TCR originated in a person aged 25-85 years with non-small cell lung cancer. Specimen: blood, collected at baseline. In DNA, the CDR3 is TGTGCCAGTAGTACCCTCCCGACAGGGGTGGGCACAGATACGCAGTATTTT. It is translated as CASSTLPTGVGTDTQYF. The variable domain in full, completed from reference TRBV19 and TRBJ2-3, reads DGGITQSPKYLFRKEGQNVTLSCEQNLNHDAMYWYRQDPGQGLRLIYYSQIVNDFQKGDIAEGYSVSREKKESFPLTVTSAQKNPTAFYLCASSTLPTGVGTDTQYFGPGTRLTVL.